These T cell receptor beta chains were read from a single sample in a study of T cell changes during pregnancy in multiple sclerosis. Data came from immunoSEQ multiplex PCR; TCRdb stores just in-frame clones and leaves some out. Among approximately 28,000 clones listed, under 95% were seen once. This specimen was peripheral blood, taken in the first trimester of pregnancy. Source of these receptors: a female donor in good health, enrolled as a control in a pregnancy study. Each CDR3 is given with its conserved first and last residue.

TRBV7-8 CASSQILGGDNQPQHF
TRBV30 CAWDRVGTDTQYF
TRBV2 CASSVRGLGNTEAFF
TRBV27 CASGSGQGLTQPQHF
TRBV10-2 CASQDSALSYEQYF
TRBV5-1 CASSESRSFIGAPLHF
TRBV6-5 CASSYATGGGGYTF
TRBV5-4 CASSSGTGGYGYTF
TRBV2 CASSARTVNYGYTF
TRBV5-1 CASSSGTEGAPLHF
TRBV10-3 CAIRMGHSNTGELFF
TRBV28 CASSTRWGRNEKLFF
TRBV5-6 CASSLGDRATYEQYF
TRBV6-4 CASSDSRGLAYEQYF
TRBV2 CASSEVVAGEQYF
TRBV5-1 CASSRISGGSSGNTIYF
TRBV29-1 CSVETGTVSYEQYF
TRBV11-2 CASSDNRVRGYTF
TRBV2 CASSGAGAGETQYF
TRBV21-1 CASSKDSSGRVYTGELFF
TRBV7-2 CASSLRVAGANTDTQYF
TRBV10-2 CASTGTGVVTEAFF
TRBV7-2 CASSYPPVAEAFF
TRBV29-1 CSVEASGNNEQFF
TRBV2 CASSLGGWGGELFF
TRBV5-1 CASSLEGEMNTEAFF
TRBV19 CATIGGINTGELFF
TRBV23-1 CARQGVFGYTF
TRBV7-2 CASSPHRGTEAFF
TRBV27 CASSAIQGSGNTIYF
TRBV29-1 CSVELIKGVGEAFF
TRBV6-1 CASSSRGTSYNEQFF
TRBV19 CASSVDRDQNEKLFF
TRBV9 CASSWTGGRQETQYF
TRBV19 CASGDGGKYQPQHF
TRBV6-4 CASSDFGGAEAFF
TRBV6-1 CASTSTGLAEAFF
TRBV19 CASSISLRRNQPQHF
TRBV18 CASSPSITGFDGYTF
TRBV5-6 CASSLLTGTPATNEKLFF
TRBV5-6 CASSLRLAGANEQFF
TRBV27 CASSLSSRDQPQHF
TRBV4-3 CASSQTTGKDYEQYF
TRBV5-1 CASSPSGRTGELFF
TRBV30 CAWSHRQGRTDTQYF